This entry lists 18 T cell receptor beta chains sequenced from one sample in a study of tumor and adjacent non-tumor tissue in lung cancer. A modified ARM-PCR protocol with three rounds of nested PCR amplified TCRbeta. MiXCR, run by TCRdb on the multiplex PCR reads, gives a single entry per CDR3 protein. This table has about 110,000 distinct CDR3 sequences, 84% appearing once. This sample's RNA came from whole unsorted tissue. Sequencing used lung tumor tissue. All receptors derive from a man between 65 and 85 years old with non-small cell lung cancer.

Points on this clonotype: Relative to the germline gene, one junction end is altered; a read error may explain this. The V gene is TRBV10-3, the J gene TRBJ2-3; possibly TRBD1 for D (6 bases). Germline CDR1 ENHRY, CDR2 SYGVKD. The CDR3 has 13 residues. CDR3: CAISAGDTYMQYF. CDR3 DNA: TGTGCCATAAGTGCAGGGGACACATATATGCAGTATTTT.

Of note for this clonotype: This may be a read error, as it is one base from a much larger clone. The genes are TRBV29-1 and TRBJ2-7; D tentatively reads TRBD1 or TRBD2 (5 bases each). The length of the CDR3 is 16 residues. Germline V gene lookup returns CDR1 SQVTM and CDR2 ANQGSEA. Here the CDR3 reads CNAMTSGTGTPYEQYF. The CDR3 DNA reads TGCAACGCCATGACATCTGGGACCGGCACTCCCTACGAGCAGTACTTC.

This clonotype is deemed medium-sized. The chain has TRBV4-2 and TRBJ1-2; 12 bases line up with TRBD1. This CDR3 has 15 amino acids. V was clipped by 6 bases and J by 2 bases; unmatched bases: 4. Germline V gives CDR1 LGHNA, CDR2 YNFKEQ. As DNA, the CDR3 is TGTGCCAGCAGGGGACAGGGGGCGAGGAACTATGGCTACACCTTC. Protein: CASRGQGARNYGYTF.

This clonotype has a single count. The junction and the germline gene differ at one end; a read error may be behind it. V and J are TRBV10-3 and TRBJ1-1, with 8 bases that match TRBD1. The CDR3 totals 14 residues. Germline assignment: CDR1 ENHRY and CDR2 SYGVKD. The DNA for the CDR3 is TGTGCCATCAGTAAGACAGGGGCAAGGGCTGAATCTTTATTT. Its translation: CAISKTGARAESLF.

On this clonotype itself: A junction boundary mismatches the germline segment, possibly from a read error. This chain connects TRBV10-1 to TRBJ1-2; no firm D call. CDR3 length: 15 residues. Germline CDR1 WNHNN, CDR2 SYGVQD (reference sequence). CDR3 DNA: TGCGCCAGCAATGAGTCGACCGGCCAATCCTATGGCTACACCTTC. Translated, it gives CASNESTGQSYGYTF.

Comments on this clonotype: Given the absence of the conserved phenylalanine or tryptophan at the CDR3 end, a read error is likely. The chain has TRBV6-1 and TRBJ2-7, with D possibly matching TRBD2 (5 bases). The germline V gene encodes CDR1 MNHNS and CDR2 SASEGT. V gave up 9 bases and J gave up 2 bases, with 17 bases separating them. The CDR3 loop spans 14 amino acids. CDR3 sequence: CASQIEAGTYEQYT. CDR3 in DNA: TGTGCCAGTCAAATCGAGGCGGGCACCTACGAGCAGTACACC.

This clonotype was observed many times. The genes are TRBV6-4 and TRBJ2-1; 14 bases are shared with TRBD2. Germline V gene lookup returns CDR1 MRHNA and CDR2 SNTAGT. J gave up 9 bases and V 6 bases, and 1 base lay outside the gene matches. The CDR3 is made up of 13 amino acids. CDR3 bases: TGTGCCAGCAGCGGACTAGCGGGGGGTGAGCAGTTCTTC. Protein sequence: CASSGLAGGEQFF.

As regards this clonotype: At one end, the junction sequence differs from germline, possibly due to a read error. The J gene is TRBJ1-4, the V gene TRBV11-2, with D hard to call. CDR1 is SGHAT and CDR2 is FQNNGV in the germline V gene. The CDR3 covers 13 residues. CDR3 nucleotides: TGTGCCAGCAACTTAGTCAGAAGTGGAAAACTGTTTTTT. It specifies CASNLVRSGKLFF.

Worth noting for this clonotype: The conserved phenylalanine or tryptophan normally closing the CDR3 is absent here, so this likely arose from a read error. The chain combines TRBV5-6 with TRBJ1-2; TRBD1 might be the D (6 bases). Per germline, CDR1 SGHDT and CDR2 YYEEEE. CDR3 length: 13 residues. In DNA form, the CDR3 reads TGTGCCAGCAGACTGGACAGCAACTATGACTACACCTTA. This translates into CASRLDSNYDYTL.

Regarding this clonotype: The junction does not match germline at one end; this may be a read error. The CDR3 DNA follows: TGCATCGGCAGCCATACAGGGCCCCTTCAGTCACCCCACTACTTT. Translated: CIGSHTGPLQSPHYF. This chain connects TRBV4-1 to TRBJ1-6; weak D call: TRBD1 (6 bases). This CDR3 is 15 amino acids long. Germline loops: CDR1 MGHRA, CDR2 YSYEKL.

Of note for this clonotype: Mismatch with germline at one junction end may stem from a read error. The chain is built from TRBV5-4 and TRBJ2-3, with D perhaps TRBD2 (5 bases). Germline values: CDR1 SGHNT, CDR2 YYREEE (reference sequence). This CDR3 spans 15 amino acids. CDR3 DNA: TGTGATAGCAGCTTGGGAGTCCTCAGCACAGAAACGCAGTATTTT. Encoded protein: CDSSLGVLSTETQYF.

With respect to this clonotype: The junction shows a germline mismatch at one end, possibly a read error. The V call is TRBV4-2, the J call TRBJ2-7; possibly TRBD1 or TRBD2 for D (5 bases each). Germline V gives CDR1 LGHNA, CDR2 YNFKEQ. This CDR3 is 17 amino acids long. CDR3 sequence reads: CVSSQAVRRQGEDEQYF. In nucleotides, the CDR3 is TGTGTCAGCAGTCAAGCGGTACGTCGGCAGGGAGAAGACGAGCAGTACTTC.

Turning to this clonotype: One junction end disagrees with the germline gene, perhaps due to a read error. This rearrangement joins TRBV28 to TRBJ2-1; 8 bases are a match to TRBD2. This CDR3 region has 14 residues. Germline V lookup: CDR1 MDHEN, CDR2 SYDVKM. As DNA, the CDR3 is TGTGTCAGCGATAGTAGCGGGATTGATAATGAGCAATTCTTC. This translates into CVSDSSGIDNEQFF.

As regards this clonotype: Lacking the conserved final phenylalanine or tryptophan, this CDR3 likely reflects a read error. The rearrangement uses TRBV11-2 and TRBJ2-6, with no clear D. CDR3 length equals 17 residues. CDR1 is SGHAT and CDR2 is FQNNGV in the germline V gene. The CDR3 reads CASGLGLTNHGPNVLTL. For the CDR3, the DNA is TGTGCCAGCGGCTTGGGGTTAACTAACCATGGGCCCAACGTCCTGACTCTC.

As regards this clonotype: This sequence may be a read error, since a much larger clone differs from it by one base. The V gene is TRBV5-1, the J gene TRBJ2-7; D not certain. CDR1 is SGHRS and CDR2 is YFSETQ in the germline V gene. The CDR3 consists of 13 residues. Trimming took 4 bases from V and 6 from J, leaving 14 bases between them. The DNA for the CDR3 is TGCGCCAGCAGCAGGGAACCGGGCTCCGAGCAGTACTTC. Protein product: CASSREPGSEQYF.

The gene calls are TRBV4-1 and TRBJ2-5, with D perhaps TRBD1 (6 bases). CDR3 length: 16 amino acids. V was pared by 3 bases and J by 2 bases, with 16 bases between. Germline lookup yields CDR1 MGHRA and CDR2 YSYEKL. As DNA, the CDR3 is TGCGCCAGCAGCCAGGACGGCAGGGGTCTTCAAGAGACCCAGTACTTC. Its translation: CASSQDGRGLQETQYF.

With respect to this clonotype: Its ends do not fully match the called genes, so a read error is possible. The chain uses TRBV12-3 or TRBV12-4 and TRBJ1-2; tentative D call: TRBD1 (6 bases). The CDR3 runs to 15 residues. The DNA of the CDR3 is TGTGCCAGCGGTTTATTAACAGGGTTTGGCTATGGCTACAGCTTC. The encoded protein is CASGLLTGFGYGYSF.

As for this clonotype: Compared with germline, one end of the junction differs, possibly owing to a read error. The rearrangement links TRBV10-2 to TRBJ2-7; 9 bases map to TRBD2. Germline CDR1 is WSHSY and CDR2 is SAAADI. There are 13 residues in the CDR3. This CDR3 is CAGSETSGYEQYF. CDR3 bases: TGCGCCGGCAGTGAGACTAGCGGCTATGAGCAGTACTTC.